This T cell receptor (beta chain) is from a study of blood T cell repertoires in COVID-19. On the study more broadly: PBMCs, B-cell-depleted T cells, or T cells provided the cDNA or gDNA that made up the material.

Authors' methods: By means of reference gene primer amplification, nucleated cell counts were estimated. TCRdb's copy holds only in-frame clones and misses some; the assay was immunoSEQ multiplex PCR. V, J and clone size derive from that table, while D and trimming were established from the DNA sequence. Among under 250,000 clones, about four fifths were seen once, and the ten largest hold 8% to 9.5%. Only one count was recorded for this clone. Germline values: CDR1 LNHDA, CDR2 SQIVND (reference sequence). After removal of 5 bases from V and 3 bases from J, the junction contained 4 bases not matched to a gene. The CDR3 totals 15 residues. All enrollees were roughly 18 to 89 years old and from 25 or so US areas. Cohort allocation depended upon clinical history that participants reported.

The chain has TRBV19 and TRBJ1-4; 9 bases fit TRBD1. The sequencing sample was made of PBMCs or T cells enriched from blood (not recorded which). This TCR derives from a woman aged 45-59 years with acute COVID-19. The DNA for the CDR3 is TGTGCCAGTAGTGTACAGGGGGCGGCTAATGAAAAACTGTTTTTT. Amino acid sequence: CASSVQGAANEKLFF.